The 13 T cell receptor beta chains listed next were all sequenced from one sample in a study of T cell responses to AZD1222 COVID-19 vaccine. Clones were sequenced by immunoSEQ multiplex PCR, and TCRdb holds only the in-frame ones, with some missing. Counted here are about 180,000 clones, approximately 94% occurring once; the ten biggest clones make up about 1.5%. This specimen was peripheral blood, taken 28 days after the second AZD1222 dose. The receptors here all came from an adult who received the AZD1222 COVID-19 vaccine.

The chain employs TRBV4-1 and TRBJ2-3, with TRBD2 as a possible D gene (5 bases). This CDR3 has 15 amino acids. Per germline, CDR1 MGHRA and CDR2 YSYEKL. V shed 4 bases and J shed 2 bases, with 13 bases lying between them. The CDR3 sequence: CASSRVGGLTDTQYF. As DNA, the CDR3 is TGCGCCAGCAGCCGGGTAGGAGGCCTCACAGATACGCAGTATTTT.

This clone was seen just once. This chain's CDR3 is CASTLSRGGRYEQYF. The CDR3 region has the DNA TGTGCCAGCACCCTCTCGCGGGGAGGGAGGTACGAGCAGTACTTC. This chain connects TRBV3-1 (or the pseudogene TRBV3-2) to TRBJ2-7, with TRBD2 matching 7 bases. There are 15 residues in the CDR3. J was trimmed by 4 bases and V by 7 bases; bases with no gene match: 13. Germline V gene data show CDR1 as LGHDT and CDR2 as YNNKEL (reference sequence).

The V and J genes are TRBV3-1 (or the pseudogene TRBV3-2) and TRBJ1-4; 9 bases are shared with TRBD1. Unmatched junction bases numbered 0, after V lost 5 bases and J lost 8 bases. The CDR3 is 12 amino acids. Germline V CDR1 and CDR2: LGHDT, YNNKEL (reference sequence). In DNA, the CDR3 is TGTGCCAGCAGCGGGACAGGGGAAAAACTGTTTTTT. Protein: CASSGTGEKLFF.

The V and J genes are TRBV5-1 and TRBJ2-5, with D perhaps matching TRBD2 (6 bases). The CDR3 sequence is 13 residues long. Germline assignment: CDR1 SGHRS and CDR2 YFSETQ. The V gene lost 4 bases and the J gene lost 11 bases, with 18 bases spanning the gap. The CDR3 coding sequence is TGCGCCAGCAGCACCCTGGCGGGGCTGGAGCAGTACTTC. Its translation: CASSTLAGLEQYF.

CDR3 bases: TGCGCCAGCAGCTTGGACTCTAACTATGGCTACACCTTC. Translation gives CASSLDSNYGYTF. V usage is TRBV5-1 and J usage is TRBJ1-2; D remains unclear. This CDR3 spans 13 amino acids. The ends were cut back, 0 bases at V and 0 bases at J, with 3 bases in the middle. Germline-derived CDR1 and CDR2 are SGHRS and YFSETQ.

This clone appeared once. CDR3 coding DNA: TGTGCCAGTAGCACCTCCCGTTTGGGGATACTAAATGAAAAACTGTTTTTT. The encoded protein is CASSTSRLGILNEKLFF. V gene TRBV19 combines with J gene TRBJ1-4; D is unclear. Deletions cut 6 bases from V and 5 bases from J, with 22 bases between. This CDR3 is 17 amino acids long. CDR1 LNHDA and CDR2 SQIVND come from the germline V gene (reference sequence).

This clone was observed a single time. The chain employs TRBV5-1 and TRBJ2-3; possible D gene TRBD2, 6 bases. Germline V lookup: CDR1 SGHRS, CDR2 YFSETQ. Trimming removed 4 bases from V and 2 bases from J, with 17 bases in between. This CDR3 is built from 16 residues. CDR3 protein: CASSRTSSMVTDTQYF. The DNA of the CDR3 is TGCGCCAGCAGCAGAACTAGCTCCATGGTCACAGATACGCAGTATTTT.

The chain couples TRBV28 to TRBJ2-7, with TRBD2 matching 7 bases. This CDR3 comprises 14 residues. In germline, CDR1 is MDHEN, CDR2 SYDVKM. V lost 4 bases, J lost 4 bases, and 7 bases stayed unmatched. CDR3 region: CASSWSGAGYEQYF. The CDR3, as DNA: TGTGCCAGCAGTTGGAGCGGGGCTGGGTACGAGCAGTACTTC.

The chain uses TRBV19 and TRBJ1-5; 9 nucleotides agree with TRBD1. CDR1 and CDR2 (germline): LNHDA, SQIVND (reference sequence). This CDR3 spans 14 amino acids. The V and J ends lost 5 bases and 7 bases, in that order; junction bases with no gene match: 6. The CDR3 sequence is CASSPTGGSQPQHF. The CDR3 DNA reads as TGTGCCAGTAGTCCGACAGGGGGTAGCCAGCCCCAGCATTTT.

The V call is TRBV5-1, the J call TRBJ2-3, with 15 bases aligning to TRBD2. V shed 3 bases and J 2 bases; nucleotides not matched to a gene: 7. The CDR3 has 18 amino acids. Germline CDR1 reads SGHRS; CDR2 reads YFSETQ. CDR3 in DNA: TGCGCCAGCAGCTACGGACTAGCGGGGGGGCGTGTCACAGATACGCAGTATTTT. Its translation: CASSYGLAGGRVTDTQYF.

This chain connects TRBV4-1 to TRBJ2-7, with 11 bases lining up with TRBD2. The CDR3 loop spans 15 amino acids. From germline, CDR1 is MGHRA and CDR2 YSYEKL. J gave up 2 bases and V 4 bases, and 4 bases lay outside the gene matches. The CDR3 sequence is CASSLGLAGTYEQYF. DNA for the CDR3: TGCGCCAGCAGCCTAGGACTAGCGGGTACCTACGAGCAGTACTTC.

The chain has TRBV11-3 and TRBJ2-1, with D perhaps TRBD1 (7 bases). The V gene's germline CDR1 is SGHNT and CDR2 YENEEA. The CDR3 sequence is 14 residues long. The germline V and J ends were trimmed by 5 bases and 3 bases, with 11 bases remaining between them. Here the CDR3 DNA reads TGTGCCAGCAGCCCGGGGGACAGCTACAATGAGCAGTTCTTC. As protein: CASSPGDSYNEQFF. The full variable domain, in which reference TRBV11-3 and TRBJ2-1 provide the parts outside the CDR3, is EAGVVQSPRYKIIEKKQPVAFWCNPISGHNTLYWYLQNLGQGPELLIRYENEEAVDDSQLPKDRFSAERLKGVDSTLKIQPAELGDSAVYLCASSPGDSYNEQFFGPGTRLTVL.

The chain recombines TRBV19 with TRBJ1-2; 8 bases map to TRBD1. The CDR3 covers 17 residues. The junction had 12 bases not matched to a gene; V was cut back by 3 bases and J by 3 bases. In germline, CDR1 is LNHDA, CDR2 SQIVND (reference sequence). The DNA of the CDR3 is TGTGCCAGTAGTATCCTCTCTCCCAGGGGGCACGACTATGGCTACACCTTC. Residues: CASSILSPRGHDYGYTF.